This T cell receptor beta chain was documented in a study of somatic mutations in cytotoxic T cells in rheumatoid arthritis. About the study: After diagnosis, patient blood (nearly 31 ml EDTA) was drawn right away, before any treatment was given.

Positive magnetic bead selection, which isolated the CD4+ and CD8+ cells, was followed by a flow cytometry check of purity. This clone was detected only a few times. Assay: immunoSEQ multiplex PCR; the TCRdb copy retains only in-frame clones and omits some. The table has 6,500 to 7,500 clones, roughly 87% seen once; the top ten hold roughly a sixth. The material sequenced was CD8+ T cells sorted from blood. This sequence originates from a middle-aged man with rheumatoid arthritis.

CDR3 coding DNA: TGTGCCAGCACCGAACTTTCAGACAGGGCCTACTACAATGAGCAGTTCTTC. Its translation: CASTELSDRAYYNEQFF. The chain couples TRBV28 to TRBJ2-1, with 7 bases identical to TRBD1. CDR1 and CDR2 from the germline V gene are MDHEN and SYDVKM. V gave up 7 bases and J gave up 3 bases; unmatched junction bases: 15. The CDR3 has 17 amino acids. Full variable domain (remainder filled in from reference TRBV28 and TRBJ2-1): DVKVTQSSRYLVKRTGEKVFLECVQDMDHENMFWYRQDPGLGLRLIYFSYDVKMKEKGDIPEGYSVSREKKERFSLILESASTNQTSMYLCASTELSDRAYYNEQFFGPGTRLTVL.